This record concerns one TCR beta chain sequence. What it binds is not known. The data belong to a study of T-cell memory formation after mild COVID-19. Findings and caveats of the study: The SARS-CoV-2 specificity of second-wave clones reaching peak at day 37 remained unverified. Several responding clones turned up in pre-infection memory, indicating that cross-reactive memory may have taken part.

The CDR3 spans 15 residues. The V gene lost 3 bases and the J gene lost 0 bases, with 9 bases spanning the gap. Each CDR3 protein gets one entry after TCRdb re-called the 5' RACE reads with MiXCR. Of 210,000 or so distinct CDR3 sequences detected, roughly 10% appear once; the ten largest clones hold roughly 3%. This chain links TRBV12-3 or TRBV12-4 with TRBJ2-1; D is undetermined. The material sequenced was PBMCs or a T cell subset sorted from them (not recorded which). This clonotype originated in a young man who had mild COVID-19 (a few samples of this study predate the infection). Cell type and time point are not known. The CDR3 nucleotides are TGTGCCAGCAGTTTTGTCTGGAGCTCCTACAATGAGCAGTTCTTC. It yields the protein CASSFVWSSYNEQFF.